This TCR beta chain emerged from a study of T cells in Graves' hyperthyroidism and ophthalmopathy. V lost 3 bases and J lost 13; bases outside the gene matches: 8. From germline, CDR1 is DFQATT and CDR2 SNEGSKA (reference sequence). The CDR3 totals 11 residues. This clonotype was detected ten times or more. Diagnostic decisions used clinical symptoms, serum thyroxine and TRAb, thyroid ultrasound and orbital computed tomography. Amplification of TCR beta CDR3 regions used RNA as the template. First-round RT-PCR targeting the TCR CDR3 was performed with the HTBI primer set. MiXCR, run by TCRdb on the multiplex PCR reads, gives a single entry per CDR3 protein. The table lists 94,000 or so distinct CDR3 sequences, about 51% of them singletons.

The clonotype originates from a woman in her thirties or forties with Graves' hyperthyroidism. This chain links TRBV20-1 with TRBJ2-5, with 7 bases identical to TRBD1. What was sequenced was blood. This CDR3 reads CSARTGHILYF. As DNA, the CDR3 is TGCAGTGCTAGGACAGGGCATATCTTGTACTTC.